This T cell receptor (beta chain) is drawn from a study of blood T cell repertoires in COVID-19. Turning to the study itself: Acute and convalescent COVID-19 specimens originated in the United States, Italy and Spain.

How the authors handled the data: Counts of nucleated cells, estimated from reference gene primer amplification, were obtained. Profiling relied on immunoSEQ multiplex PCR, and the TCRdb table lists in-frame clones only, not all of them. Clone size and V and J calls were adopted from that table, with D and trimming inferred from the DNA. The table has about 240,000 clones, 75% to 90% seen once. The V segment lost 2 bases and the J segment 5 bases; nucleotides outside the gene matches: 5. The CDR3 has 15 residues. The germline CDR1 and CDR2 sequences are MNHEY and SMNVEV (reference sequence). The study counted Cohort 3 donors as recovered given two negative PCRs, clearance, or symptom resolution.

Sequences were obtained from PBMCs or T cells enriched from blood (not recorded which). V gene TRBV27 combines with J gene TRBJ1-4; the match to TRBD1 covers 7 bases. This TCR was sampled from a woman aged 30 to 39 who had recovered from COVID-19. In DNA, the CDR3 is TGTGCCAGCAGTTTAAAGGGGGCGCCCAATGAAAAACTGTTTTTT. This encodes CASSLKGAPNEKLFF.